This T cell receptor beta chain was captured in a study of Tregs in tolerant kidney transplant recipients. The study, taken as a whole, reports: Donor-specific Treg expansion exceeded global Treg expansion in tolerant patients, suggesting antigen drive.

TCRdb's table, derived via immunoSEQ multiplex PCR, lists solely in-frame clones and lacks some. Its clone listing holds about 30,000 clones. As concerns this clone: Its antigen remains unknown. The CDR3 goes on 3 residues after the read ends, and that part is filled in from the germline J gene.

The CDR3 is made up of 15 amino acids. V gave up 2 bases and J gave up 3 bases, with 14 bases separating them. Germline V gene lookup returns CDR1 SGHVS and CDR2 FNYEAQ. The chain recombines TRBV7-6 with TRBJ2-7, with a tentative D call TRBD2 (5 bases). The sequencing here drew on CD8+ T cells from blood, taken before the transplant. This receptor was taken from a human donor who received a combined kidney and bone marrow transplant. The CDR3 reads CASSLNSGWDYEQYF. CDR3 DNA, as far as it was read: TGTGCCAGCAGCTTAAATTCGGGGTGGGACTACGAG. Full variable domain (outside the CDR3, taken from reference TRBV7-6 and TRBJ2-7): GAGVSQSPRYKVTKRGQDVALRCDPISGHVSLYWYRQALGQGPEFLTYFNYEAQQDKSGLPNDRFSAERPEGSISTLTIQRTEQRDSAMYRCASSLNSGWDYEQYFGPGTRLTVT.